The 10 T cell receptor beta chains listed next were all sequenced from one sample in a study of cytomegalovirus exposure and HLA in healthy donors. The primer mix had 60 Vbeta and 13 Jbeta primers. This table comes from immunoSEQ multiplex PCR, and its TCRdb copy is limited to in-frame clones, with some not included. The table lists 130,000 or so clones, 81% of them singletons, with 1.8% in the top ten. Sequenced sample: PBMCs. The source of these receptors is a man aged 18 to 30 in good health and CMV-seronegative.

This chain joins TRBV29-1 and TRBJ1-2; 7 positions match TRBD1. Germline V gene sequence: CDR1 SQVTM, CDR2 ANQGSEA. V lost 4 bases and J lost 1; bases outside the gene matches: 6. This CDR3 contains 14 residues. CDR3: CSVVLGQNNYGYTF. CDR3 bases: TGCAGCGTTGTATTGGGACAGAATAACTATGGCTACACCTTC. The complete variable domain, with remaining parts taken from reference TRBV29-1 and TRBJ1-2, reads SAVISQKPSRDICQRGTSLTIQCQVDSQVTMMFWYRQQPGQSLTLIATANQGSEATYESGFVIDKFPISRPNLTFSTLTVSNMSPEDSSIYLCSVVLGQNNYGYTFGSGTRLTVV.

This clone was seen just once. The chain is built from TRBV11-2 and TRBJ2-3, with 12 positions matching TRBD2. The germline gives CDR1 SGHAT, CDR2 FQNNGV. The CDR3 is 18 amino acids. V lost 0 bases and J lost 4; bases outside the gene matches: 8. The CDR3 here is CASSLDGLAGGRSDTQYF. The CDR3, as DNA: TGTGCCAGCAGCTTAGATGGCCTAGCGGGGGGGCGATCAGATACGCAGTATTTT.

The CDR3, as DNA: TGTGCCAGCAGCCTCAATACCCGACCGAGCCAGGATGGCTACACCTTC. This codes for CASSLNTRPSQDGYTF. V gene TRBV7-8 combines with J gene TRBJ1-2; D is undetermined. Germline-derived CDR1 and CDR2 are SGHVS and FQNEAQ. Trimming shortened V by 5 bases and J by 6 bases, and 22 bases separated the two germline ends. The CDR3 runs 16 residues.

V and J are TRBV2 and TRBJ1-1; D might be TRBD1 (6 bases). The germline V and J ends were trimmed by 10 bases and 5 bases, with 23 bases remaining between them. This CDR3 comprises 15 residues. Germline V gives CDR1 SNHLY, CDR2 FYNNEI. The CDR3 here is CATQANPGVGTEAFF. CDR3 DNA: TGTGCCACTCAAGCCAACCCAGGGGTCGGGACTGAAGCTTTCTTT.

CDR3 residues: CASSDPGQNRVEGGTGELFF. DNA for the CDR3: TGTGCCAGCAGTGACCCGGGACAGAACAGGGTCGAAGGGGGCACCGGGGAGCTGTTTTTT. The chain has TRBV6-4 and TRBJ2-2; the match to TRBD1 covers 7 bases. With 2 bases clipped from V and 4 bases from J, the junction kept 19 bases outside the gene matches. Germline values: CDR1 MRHNA, CDR2 SNTAGT. The CDR3 contains 20 residues.

The V call is TRBV13, the J call TRBJ2-7; D is perhaps TRBD2 (6 bases). V gave up 5 bases and J gave up 2 bases, with 16 bases separating them. The CDR3 length is 15 residues. Germline values: CDR1 PRHDT, CDR2 FYEKMQ (reference sequence). The CDR3 protein is CASSPWGTGAYEQYF. The CDR3 region has the DNA TGTGCCAGCAGCCCCTGGGGTACGGGAGCCTACGAGCAGTACTTC.

The chain uses TRBV14 and TRBJ1-3; D is uncertain. The V end was cut by 1 base, the J end by 0 bases, with 16 bases between. The CDR3 consists of 18 residues. Germline lookup yields CDR1 SGHDN and CDR2 FVKESK. DNA for the CDR3: TGTGCCAGCAGCCAAGCACTGGCCCGAGGATCCTCTGGAAACACCATATATTTT. Translating it yields CASSQALARGSSGNTIYF.

The chain recombines TRBV4-1 with TRBJ2-7; D ambiguous. Germline CDR1 is MGHRA and CDR2 is YSYEKL. This CDR3 is built from 14 residues. V lost 0 bases, J lost 3 bases, and 9 bases lay in between. The CDR3 DNA sequence: TGCGCCAGCAGCCAAGATGGCAGGTTCTACGAGCAGTACTTC. Amino acids: CASSQDGRFYEQYF.

As DNA, the CDR3 is TGTGCCAGCAGCTCAAAACAGGGTCAGACTGAAGCTTTCTTT. Translation: CASSSKQGQTEAFF. This sequence joins TRBV7-9 and TRBJ1-1, with a tentative D call TRBD1 (6 bases). The CDR3 has 14 amino acids. The germline CDR1 and CDR2 sequences are SEHNR and FQNEAQ (reference sequence). V lost 4 bases and J 5 bases, leaving 14 bases between the germline ends. The full variable domain, in which reference TRBV7-9 and TRBJ1-1 provide the parts outside the CDR3, is DTGVSQNPRHKITKRGQNVTFRCDPISEHNRLYWYRQTLGQGPEFLTYFQNEAQLEKSRLLSDRFSAERPKGSFSTLEIQRTEQGDSAMYLCASSSKQGQTEAFFGQGTRLTVV.

V gene TRBV29-1 combines with J gene TRBJ2-4; D is unclear. V lost 8 bases to trimming and J lost 6 bases, with 11 bases between them. The germline gives CDR1 SQVTM, CDR2 ANQGSEA. The CDR3 loop spans 11 amino acids. CDR3 amino acids: CSCTVSNIQYF. The CDR3 DNA sequence: TGCAGCTGCACAGTATCAAACATTCAGTACTTC. Full variable domain (remainder filled in from reference TRBV29-1 and TRBJ2-4): SAVISQKPSRDICQRGTSLTIQCQVDSQVTMMFWYRQQPGQSLTLIATANQGSEATYESGFVIDKFPISRPNLTFSTLTVSNMSPEDSSIYLCSCTVSNIQYFGAGTRLSVL.